These 26 T cell receptor beta chains originate from one sample sequenced in a study of T cell responses to AZD1222 COVID-19 vaccine. The table came from immunoSEQ multiplex PCR; TCRdb's copy has only in-frame clones and leaves some out. The sample holds about 120,000 clones, 70% to 90% seen once. Here the sequenced sample was peripheral blood, taken on day 0 of AZD1222 vaccination. The receptor source for this set is an adult in good health.

The rearrangement links TRBV18 to TRBJ2-7; TRBD1 matches at 11 bases. This CDR3 comprises 15 residues. After removal of 0 bases from V and 3 bases from J, the junction contained 1 base not matched to a gene. Germline V gene lookup returns CDR1 KGHSH and CDR2 LQKENI. CDR3 region: CASSPPGQGGYEQYF. The CDR3 DNA follows: TGTGCCAGCTCACCACCGGGACAGGGGGGCTACGAGCAGTACTTC. Full variable domain (outside the CDR3, taken from reference TRBV18 and TRBJ2-7): NAGVMQNPRHLVRRRGQEARLRCSPMKGHSHVYWYRQLPEEGLKFMVYLQKENIIDESGMPKERFSAEFPKEGPSILRIQQVVRGDSAAYFCASSPPGQGGYEQYFGPGTRLTVT.

This clone showed up just once. The rearrangement joins TRBV19 to TRBJ1-3, with D possibly TRBD1 on 6 matching bases. Germline values: CDR1 LNHDA, CDR2 SQIVND (reference sequence). The CDR3 length is 17 residues. V shed 5 bases and J shed 0 bases, with 17 bases lying between them. The CDR3 sequence is CASSLPKTGTSGNTIYF. As DNA, the CDR3 is TGTGCCAGTAGTCTCCCAAAGACAGGCACCTCTGGAAACACCATATATTTT.

In its sample, this clone was seen a few times. The rearrangement links TRBV4-1 to TRBJ2-1; TRBD2 is a possible D gene (6 bases). Trimming removed 2 bases from V and 2 bases from J, with 13 bases in between. CDR3 length: 16 residues. Germline CDR1 and CDR2: MGHRA and YSYEKL. The CDR3 DNA follows: TGCGCCAGCAGCCAACCCACTCAGCGGGCCTACAATGAGCAGTTCTTC. Protein product: CASSQPTQRAYNEQFF.

V and J are TRBV30 and TRBJ2-3, with a weak D call TRBD2 (6 bases). From germline, CDR1 is GTSNPN and CDR2 SVGIG (reference sequence). CDR3 length equals 15 residues. Deletions cut 2 bases from V and 1 base from J, with 13 bases between. The CDR3 DNA follows: TGTGCCTGGAGTAAAGGTAGCGGAGGCACAGATACGCAGTATTTT. It codes for CAWSKGSGGTDTQYF.

This clone was counted a single time. The chain uses TRBV3-1 (or the pseudogene TRBV3-2) and TRBJ2-7; 10 bases fit TRBD2. Germline V gives CDR1 LGHDT, CDR2 YNNKEL (reference sequence). The CDR3 has 15 residues. The V gene end was trimmed by 6 bases and the J gene end by 2 bases; junction bases not matched to a gene: 7. The CDR3 DNA reads as TGTGCCAGCAGTTCGAGCGGGAGGGGAACCTACGAGCAGTACTTC. This encodes CASSSSGRGTYEQYF.

The chain joins TRBV6-1 to TRBJ2-3, with TRBD2 as a possible D gene (7 bases). Trimming took 4 bases from V and 3 from J, leaving 17 bases between them. The germline V gene has CDR1 MNHNS and CDR2 SASEGT. CDR3 length: 16 residues. Here the CDR3 reads CASSVWGGLETDTQYF. CDR3 bases: TGTGCCAGCAGTGTGTGGGGGGGCCTGGAGACAGATACGCAGTATTTT.

This clone was found once. The chain employs TRBV5-1 and TRBJ2-7; possibly TRBD2 for D (6 bases). Trimming pared 2 bases from V and 4 bases from J, leaving 13 bases between. Germline-derived CDR1 and CDR2 are SGHRS and YFSETQ. This CDR3 region has 14 residues. As DNA, the CDR3 is TGCGCCAGCAGCTTTCGGGAGCGAGATTACGAGCAGTACTTC. Translated: CASSFRERDYEQYF. Combining the CDR3 with reference TRBV5-1 and TRBJ2-7 gives the whole variable domain KAGVTQTPRYLIKTRGQQVTLSCSPISGHRSVSWYQQTPGQGLQFLFEYFSETQRNKGNFPGRFSGRQFSNSRSEMNVSTLELGDSALYLCASSFRERDYEQYFGPGTRLTVT.

The J gene is TRBJ2-2, the V gene TRBV29-1; D remains ambiguous. V was shortened by 4 bases and J by 5 bases, with 11 bases between the two germline ends. Germline loops: CDR1 SQVTM, CDR2 ANQGSEA. The CDR3 is made up of 13 amino acids. CDR3 residues: CSVAPRATGELFF. The CDR3 coding sequence is TGCAGCGTTGCTCCAAGGGCTACCGGGGAGCTGTTTTTT.

The chain links TRBV2 to TRBJ1-1; no firm D call. V was trimmed by 7 bases and J by 2 bases, leaving 14 bases between them. The CDR3 has 14 amino acids. In germline, CDR1 is SNHLY, CDR2 FYNNEI. The CDR3 DNA reads TGTGCCAGCACTCAAAGTTATAGTAACACTGAAGCTTTCTTT. As protein: CASTQSYSNTEAFF.

This chain links TRBV9 with TRBJ1-1; D remains unclear. The V and J ends lost 0 bases and 3 bases respectively, with 9 bases between them. This CDR3 region has 14 residues. Germline V CDR1 and CDR2: SGDLS, YYNGEE. CDR3 nucleotide sequence: TGTGCCAGCAGCGTAGAGGACGGTTACACTGAAGCTTTCTTT. As protein: CASSVEDGYTEAFF.

This chain connects TRBV30 to TRBJ1-1, with D perhaps matching TRBD1 (5 bases). Trimming removed 0 bases from V and 5 bases from J, with 10 bases in between. The CDR3 spans 13 residues. Germline V lookup: CDR1 GTSNPN, CDR2 SVGIG (reference sequence). The CDR3 DNA follows: TGTGCCTGGAGTGTACGGGGGTATACTGAAGCTTTCTTT. Amino acids: CAWSVRGYTEAFF.

This chain links TRBV4-3 with TRBJ2-1, with TRBD1 as a possible D gene (6 bases). The CDR3 is made up of 14 amino acids. V was shortened by 0 bases and J by 6 bases, with 9 bases between the two germline ends. Germline assignment: CDR1 LGHNA and CDR2 YSLEER. The CDR3 bases are TGCGCCAGCAGCCAAGAATGGACAGTCAATGAGCAGTTCTTC. Translated, it gives CASSQEWTVNEQFF.

The chain combines TRBV11-3 with TRBJ2-2, with D hard to call. Germline values: CDR1 SGHNT, CDR2 YENEEA. Trimming shortened V by 3 bases and J by 1 base, and 6 bases separated the two germline ends. This CDR3 region has 14 residues. CDR3 coding DNA: TGTGCCAGCAGCTTTGACGGGAACACCGGGGAGCTGTTTTTT. The encoded protein is CASSFDGNTGELFF.

This rearrangement joins TRBV27 to TRBJ2-2; D unresolved. The V end was cut by 0 bases, the J end by 4 bases, with 3 bases between. Germline CDR1 and CDR2: MNHEY and SMNVEV (reference sequence). The CDR3 consists of 13 residues. The CDR3 DNA reads as TGTGCCAGCAGTTTATCAATCACCGGGGAGCTGTTTTTT. Translation gives CASSLSITGELFF.

This clone was seen only once. This chain uses TRBV5-1 with TRBJ1-2; D gene unclear. The CDR3 consists of 13 residues. In germline, CDR1 is SGHRS, CDR2 YFSETQ. Trimming pared 0 bases from V and 6 bases from J, leaving 9 bases between. The CDR3 bases are TGCGCCAGCAGCTTGGCCGTCGGGGATGGCTACACCTTC. It specifies CASSLAVGDGYTF.

This chain joins TRBV5-1 and TRBJ1-2; tentatively, D is TRBD1 (5 bases). The CDR3 contains 14 residues. V lost 3 bases and J 3 bases, leaving 12 bases between the germline ends. Germline lookup yields CDR1 SGHRS and CDR2 YFSETQ. The CDR3 loop is CASSSLLGDYGYTF. CDR3 bases: TGCGCCAGCAGCTCTTTGCTAGGGGACTATGGCTACACCTTC.

The table lists this clone with a count of one. The chain employs TRBV9 and TRBJ2-7; 7 bases line up with TRBD1. Per the germline V gene, CDR1 is SGDLS and CDR2 is YYNGEE. With 0 bases clipped from V and 3 bases from J, the junction kept 3 bases outside the gene matches. The CDR3 is 14 residues long. This CDR3 is CASSVGQGNYEQYF. As DNA, the CDR3 is TGTGCCAGCAGCGTAGGACAGGGTAACTACGAGCAGTACTTC. Filled out from reference TRBV9 and TRBJ2-7, the complete variable domain reads DSGVTQTPKHLITATGQRVTLRCSPRSGDLSVYWYQQSLDQGLQFLIQYYNGEERAKGNILERFSAQQFPDLHSELNLSSLELGDSALYFCASSVGQGNYEQYFGPGTRLTVT.

This chain uses TRBV4-1 with TRBJ1-1; D is unclear. V was cut by 0 bases and J by 0 bases, with 8 bases left in between. The length of the CDR3 is 15 residues. CDR1 and CDR2 (germline): MGHRA, YSYEKL. The CDR3 reads CASSQEWALNTEAFF. For the CDR3, the DNA is TGCGCCAGCAGCCAAGAGTGGGCGTTGAACACTGAAGCTTTCTTT.

This clone was recorded a few times. The chain employs TRBV6-5 and TRBJ1-2; D perhaps matches TRBD1 (5 bases). Germline V CDR1 and CDR2: MNHEY, SVGAGI. V was shortened by 8 bases and J by 8 bases, with 21 bases between the two germline ends. The CDR3 length is 14 residues. The DNA of the CDR3 is TGTGCCAGCCAAGGGAGTTCGGGAAGGGGCGGCTACACCTTC. Its protein product is CASQGSSGRGGYTF.

The chain carries TRBV13 and TRBJ1-5; tentative D call: TRBD1 (5 bases). The CDR3 is 15 amino acids. The germline V and J ends were trimmed by 3 bases and 4 bases, with 13 bases remaining between them. The germline gives CDR1 PRHDT, CDR2 FYEKMQ (reference sequence). CDR3: CASSFRDSGNQPQHF. The DNA of the CDR3 is TGTGCCAGCAGCTTCCGGGACTCGGGAAATCAGCCCCAGCATTTT.

This clone was seen only once. This chain uses TRBV28 with TRBJ2-1; no firm D call. The CDR3 consists of 13 residues. Germline CDR1 reads MDHEN; CDR2 reads SYDVKM. V was cut by 2 bases and J by 6 bases, with 8 bases left in between. Here the CDR3 DNA reads TGTGCCAGCAGTTTACCTGGGGTCAATGAGCAGTTCTTC. Its translation is CASSLPGVNEQFF.

CDR3 in amino acids: CASSEAVAGVDTQYF. CDR3 sequence (DNA): TGTGCCAGCAGTGAAGCGGTAGCGGGAGTTGATACGCAGTATTTT. V usage is TRBV6-1 and J usage is TRBJ2-3, with TRBD2 matching over 9 bases. CDR3 length equals 15 residues. Germline CDR1 reads MNHNS; CDR2 reads SASEGT. J lost 6 bases, V lost 0 bases, and 4 bases had no gene match.

The rearrangement joins TRBV3-1 (or the pseudogene TRBV3-2) to TRBJ1-1, with D unresolved. Deletions cut 5 bases from V and 3 bases from J, with 7 bases between. CDR1 and CDR2 (germline): LGHDT, YNNKEL (reference sequence). This CDR3 has 12 residues. The CDR3 DNA reads TGTGCCAGCAGCTACAGTGACACTGAAGCTTTCTTT. Translation gives CASSYSDTEAFF.

This clone is labeled as medium-sized (0.01 to 0.1%). V and J are TRBV30 and TRBJ1-2; D possibly corresponds to TRBD1 (5 bases). Trimming left V 2 bases short and J 4 bases short, with 11 bases between. The CDR3 runs 13 residues. Germline assignment: CDR1 GTSNPN and CDR2 SVGIG (reference sequence). The CDR3 region has the DNA TGTGCCTGGAGTACGGGGACGGGCTATGGCTACACCTTC. Translating it yields CAWSTGTGYGYTF.

A word on this clone: Other DNA sequences of this sample code for an identical CDR3. The chain links TRBV19 to TRBJ1-3; D is uncertain. Trimming removed 1 base at V and 4 bases at J, with 8 bases between. This CDR3 is 14 amino acids long. Germline CDR1 and CDR2: LNHDA and SQIVND (reference sequence). The CDR3 nucleotides read TGTGCCAGTAGTATAGCGGGGTCCGGAAACACCATATATTTT. Translation gives CASSIAGSGNTIYF.

The V call is TRBV5-6, the J call TRBJ2-7; TRBD2 matches at 11 bases. This CDR3 comprises 17 residues. The J segment lost 4 bases and the V segment lost 0 bases, leaving 9 bases of the junction unmatched. Germline lookup yields CDR1 SGHDT and CDR2 YYEEEE. This CDR3 is CASSLGYGTSGIYEQYF. The CDR3 bases are TGTGCCAGCAGCTTGGGGTATGGGACTAGCGGAATTTACGAGCAGTACTTC.